These 17 T cell receptor beta chains were all obtained from the same sample, sequenced in a study of T cell responses to AZD1222 COVID-19 vaccine. Profiled with immunoSEQ multiplex PCR; TCRdb holds only in-frame clones, not every one. Among roughly 260,000 clones listed, approximately 95% were seen once. Sequencing was performed on peripheral blood, taken on day 0 of AZD1222 vaccination. The receptors stem from an adult in good health.

The V and J genes are TRBV5-4 and TRBJ1-5, with D tentatively TRBD1 (6 bases). Germline CDR1 SGHNT, CDR2 YYREEE (reference sequence). CDR3 length: 15 amino acids. With 4 bases removed from V and 3 bases from J, the gap between germline ends came to 14 bases. The CDR3 DNA is TGTGCCAGCAGCCCCGGGGCAGGGGACAATCAGCCCCAGCATTTT. Translated, it gives CASSPGAGDNQPQHF.

The chain carries TRBV28 and TRBJ2-7, with no clear D. Germline assignment: CDR1 MDHEN and CDR2 SYDVKM. The CDR3 contains 12 residues. Trimming removed 5 bases at V and 2 bases at J, with 7 bases between. As DNA, the CDR3 is TGTGCCAGCAGTCTTTTCCCCTACGAGCAGTACTTC. It codes for CASSLFPYEQYF.

Notes on this clone: Distinct nucleotide sequences in the sample also encode this CDR3. V and J are TRBV7-9 and TRBJ2-7; 7 positions match TRBD2. The V gene end was trimmed by 2 bases and the J gene end by 1 base; junction bases not matched to a gene: 2. Germline CDR1 SEHNR, CDR2 FQNEAQ (reference sequence). The CDR3 totals 14 residues. For the CDR3, the DNA is TGTGCCAGCAGCTTATCTAGCGGATCCTACGAGCAGTACTTC. Translated, it gives CASSLSSGSYEQYF.

The rearrangement joins TRBV18 to TRBJ2-3; D remains ambiguous. This CDR3 has 15 residues. In germline, CDR1 is KGHSH, CDR2 LQKENI. The V end was cut by 6 bases, the J end by 1 base, with 14 bases between. The CDR3 nucleotides are TGTGCCAGCTCCCTCGGGCCCCCCGGCACAGATACGCAGTATTTT. It specifies CASSLGPPGTDTQYF.

In its sample, this clone was seen a few times. This rearrangement joins TRBV28 to TRBJ1-2; perhaps TRBD1 as D (5 bases). The germline V gene encodes CDR1 MDHEN and CDR2 SYDVKM. This CDR3 comprises 13 residues. The ends were cut back, 5 bases at V and 2 bases at J, with 9 bases in the middle. The CDR3 DNA reads TGTGCCAGCAGTATCGGACACAACTATGGCTACACCTTC. Translated, it gives CASSIGHNYGYTF.

The chain links TRBV2 to TRBJ1-1, with D hard to call. Looked up from germline, CDR1 is SNHLY and CDR2 is FYNNEI. This CDR3 spans 13 amino acids. V shed 2 bases and J shed 1 base, with 5 bases lying between them. CDR3: CASSEQQNTEAFF. CDR3 DNA: TGTGCCAGCAGTGAACAACAGAACACTGAAGCTTTCTTT.

The chain employs TRBV6-6 and TRBJ1-2, with D possibly TRBD1 on 5 matching bases. From germline, CDR1 is MNHNY and CDR2 SVGAGI (reference sequence). Trimming removed 6 bases at V and 4 bases at J, with 15 bases between. The CDR3 length is 14 residues. CDR3 nucleotides: TGTGCCAGCAGCCTCTCCCAGGGAATCTATGGCTACACCTTC. Protein: CASSLSQGIYGYTF.

The sample holds one count of this clone. V usage is TRBV5-1 and J usage is TRBJ2-2; 7 nucleotides match TRBD2. Germline trimming cut 4 bases from V and 0 bases from J; bases unmatched to any gene: 3. Germline V gives CDR1 SGHRS, CDR2 YFSETQ. The CDR3 is 15 residues long. The CDR3 loop is CASSSGTTNTGELFF. The CDR3 DNA sequence: TGCGCCAGCAGCAGCGGGACTACGAACACCGGGGAGCTGTTTTTT. Based on the CDR3 plus reference TRBV5-1 and TRBJ2-2, the full variable domain is KAGVTQTPRYLIKTRGQQVTLSCSPISGHRSVSWYQQTPGQGLQFLFEYFSETQRNKGNFPGRFSGRQFSNSRSEMNVSTLELGDSALYLCASSSGTTNTGELFFGEGSRLTVL.

The count of this clone is one. The V gene is TRBV5-4, the J gene TRBJ2-7; D is possibly TRBD1 (6 bases). The V gene's germline CDR1 is SGHNT and CDR2 YYREEE (reference sequence). The CDR3 has 12 residues. V was cut by 3 bases and J by 5 bases, with 9 bases left in between. CDR3: CASSSQGNEQYF. Written as DNA, the CDR3 is TGTGCCAGCAGCTCACAGGGAAACGAGCAGTACTTC.

The chain employs TRBV7-3 and TRBJ2-6; no definite D call. Germline V gene data show CDR1 as SGHTA and CDR2 as FQGTGA. Trimming removed 2 bases from V and 0 bases from J, with 17 bases in between. The CDR3 length is 19 residues. CDR3 protein: CASSLGFSRSHSGANVLTF. CDR3 coding DNA: TGTGCCAGCAGCTTAGGGTTCTCTCGCAGTCACTCTGGGGCCAACGTCCTGACTTTC. Using reference TRBV7-3 and TRBJ2-6 for the parts outside the CDR3, the full variable domain is GAGVSQTPSNKVTEKGKYVELRCDPISGHTALYWYRQSLGQGPEFLIYFQGTGAADDSGLPNDRFFAVRPEGSVSTLKIQRTERGDSAVYLCASSLGFSRSHSGANVLTFGAGSRLTVL.

The gene calls are TRBV7-6 and TRBJ1-2, with D possibly being TRBD1 (6 bases). The germline gives CDR1 SGHVS, CDR2 FNYEAQ. V was pared by 1 base and J by 6 bases, with 12 bases between. The CDR3 covers 14 residues. The CDR3 spells CASSLGPGVDGYTF. The DNA for the CDR3 is TGTGCCAGCAGCTTAGGGCCAGGGGTCGATGGCTACACCTTC.

This chain links TRBV6-5 with TRBJ2-3; D possibly uses TRBD1 or TRBD2 (6 bases each). Per the germline V gene, CDR1 is MNHEY and CDR2 is SVGAGI. This CDR3 has 15 residues. V dropped 2 bases and J dropped 0 bases, with 9 bases sitting between them. CDR3 coding DNA: TGTGCCAGCAGTTACAGGGGGGTGAGCACAGATACGCAGTATTTT. The encoded protein is CASSYRGVSTDTQYF.

The gene calls are TRBV5-4 and TRBJ1-2; possible D gene TRBD1, 5 bases. The germline V gene encodes CDR1 SGHNT and CDR2 YYREEE (reference sequence). Trimming stripped 2 bases from V and 4 bases from J, with 12 bases between. CDR3 size: 14 residues. This chain's CDR3 is CASSFFGGSYGYTF. The DNA for the CDR3 is TGTGCCAGCAGCTTTTTCGGGGGTAGCTATGGCTACACCTTC.

This rearrangement joins TRBV4-1 to TRBJ2-7; unclear D gene. The CDR3 contains 15 residues. Trimming pared 4 bases from V and 7 bases from J, leaving 20 bases between. CDR1 is MGHRA and CDR2 is YSYEKL in the germline V gene. CDR3 DNA: TGCGCCAGCAGCCCCCGGACGGGTCCCATGGGTGAGCAGTACTTC. Its protein is CASSPRTGPMGEQYF.

This clone was picked up one time. This chain connects TRBV7-2 to TRBJ2-7; the D gene is possibly TRBD1 (5 bases). V dropped 1 base and J dropped 0 bases, with 10 bases sitting between them. The germline gives CDR1 SGHTA, CDR2 FQGNSA. This CDR3 contains 15 residues. CDR3 sequence reads: CASSLGIGASYEQYF. The CDR3 DNA reads TGTGCCAGCAGCTTAGGAATTGGGGCCTCCTACGAGCAGTACTTC.

This chain connects TRBV6-2 or TRBV6-3 to TRBJ2-7; TRBD1 matches at 11 bases. Germline V CDR1 and CDR2: MNHEY, SVGEGT. CDR3 length equals 16 residues. The ends lost 2 bases at V and 4 bases at J; junction bases unmatched: 7. The chain's CDR3 is CASSYAPGQGVYEQYF. CDR3 sequence (DNA): TGTGCCAGCAGTTACGCCCCGGGACAGGGGGTTTACGAGCAGTACTTC.

The gene calls are TRBV19 and TRBJ1-3; D remains unclear. Germline CDR1 reads LNHDA; CDR2 reads SQIVND (reference sequence). The CDR3 is 14 amino acids. V shed 1 base and J shed 5 bases, with 9 bases lying between them. The CDR3 sequence is CASSIAGMRNTIYF. The DNA for the CDR3 is TGTGCCAGTAGTATAGCTGGGATGAGAAACACCATATATTTT. The full variable domain, with the rest looked up from reference TRBV19 and TRBJ1-3, is DGGITQSPKYLFRKEGQNVTLSCEQNLNHDAMYWYRQDPGQGLRLIYYSQIVNDFQKGDIAEGYSVSREKKESFPLTVTSAQKNPTAFYLCASSIAGMRNTIYFGEGSWLTVV.